The source of this T cell receptor beta chain is a study of blood T cell repertoires in COVID-19. Study context: T cells, B-cell-depleted T cells, or PBMCs supplied cDNA or gDNA.

It was during active infection that Seattle patients were enrolled and then longitudinally followed. As handled by the study authors: Nucleated cell number was recorded as an estimate derived from reference gene primer amplification. Clones were sequenced by immunoSEQ multiplex PCR, and TCRdb holds only the in-frame ones, with some missing. V and J calls plus clone size are reproduced from that table; the DNA served to infer D and trimming. The repertoire has some 160,000 clones, around nine tenths of them found once; the top ten carry about a tenth. Sequencing used peripheral blood. The sequence was collected from an older woman with COVID-19, enrolled during active disease.

The DNA for the CDR3 is TGCGCCAGCAGCCTAGCAGGTCCCGACGAGCAGTACTTC. This codes for CASSLAGPDEQYF. The chain employs TRBV5-1 and TRBJ2-7, with D possibly being TRBD2 (5 bases). There are 13 residues in the CDR3. Germline CDR1 and CDR2: SGHRS and YFSETQ. The germline V and J ends were trimmed by 4 bases and 5 bases, with 13 bases remaining between them.